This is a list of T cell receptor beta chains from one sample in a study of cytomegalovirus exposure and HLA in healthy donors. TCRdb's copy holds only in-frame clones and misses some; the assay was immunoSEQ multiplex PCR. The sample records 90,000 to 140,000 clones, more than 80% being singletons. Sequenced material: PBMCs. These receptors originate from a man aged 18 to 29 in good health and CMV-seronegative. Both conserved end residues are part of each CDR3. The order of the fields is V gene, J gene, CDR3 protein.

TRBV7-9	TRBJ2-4	CASSLLGLESSIQYF
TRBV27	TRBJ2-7	CAVRQGFSYEQYF
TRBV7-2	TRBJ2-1	CASRGTLSGEQFF
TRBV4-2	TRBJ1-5	CASSQQGAYSNQPQHF
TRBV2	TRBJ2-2	CASTLRSTRGSGELFF
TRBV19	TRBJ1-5	CASSTGTGLVSNQPQHF
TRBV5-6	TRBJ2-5	CASSSGLAGGETQYF
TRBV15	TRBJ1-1	CATSGGLRNVNTEAFF
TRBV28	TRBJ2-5	CASSKGTSGRAYETQYF
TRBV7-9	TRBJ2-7	CASSFRGPSSYEQYF
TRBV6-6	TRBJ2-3	CASSYSDRGPTDTQYF
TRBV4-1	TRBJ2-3	CASSQGGSGSTDTQYF
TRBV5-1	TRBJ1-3	CASTSQGSRGNTIYF
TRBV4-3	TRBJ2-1	CASSRPLAVTSYNEQFF
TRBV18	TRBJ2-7	CASSPQGGLAASYEQYF
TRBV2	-	CASSDSILGSYEQYF
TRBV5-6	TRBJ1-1	CASSLVTGYTEAFF